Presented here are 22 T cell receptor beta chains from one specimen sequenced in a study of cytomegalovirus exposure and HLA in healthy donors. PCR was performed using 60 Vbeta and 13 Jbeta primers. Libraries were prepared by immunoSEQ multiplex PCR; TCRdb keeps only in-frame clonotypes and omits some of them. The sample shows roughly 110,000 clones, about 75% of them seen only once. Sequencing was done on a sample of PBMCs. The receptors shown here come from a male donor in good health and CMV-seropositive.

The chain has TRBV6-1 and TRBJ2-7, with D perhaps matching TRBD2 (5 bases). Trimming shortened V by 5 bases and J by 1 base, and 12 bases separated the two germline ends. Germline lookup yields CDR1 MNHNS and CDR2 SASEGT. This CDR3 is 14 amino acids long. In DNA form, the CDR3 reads TGTGCCAGCAGTCCTGCAACGGGATCCTACGAGCAGTACTTC. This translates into CASSPATGSYEQYF.

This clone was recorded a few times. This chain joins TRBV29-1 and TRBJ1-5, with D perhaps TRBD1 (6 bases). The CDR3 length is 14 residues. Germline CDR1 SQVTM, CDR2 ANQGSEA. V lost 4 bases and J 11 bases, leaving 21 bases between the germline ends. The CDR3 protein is CSVVAGEDISTQHF. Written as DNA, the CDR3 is TGCAGCGTTGTCGCAGGGGAAGACATTAGTACCCAGCATTTT.

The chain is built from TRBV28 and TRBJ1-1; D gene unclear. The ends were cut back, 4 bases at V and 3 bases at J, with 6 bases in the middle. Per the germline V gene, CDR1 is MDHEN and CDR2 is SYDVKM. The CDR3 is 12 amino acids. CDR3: CASSYRDTEAFF. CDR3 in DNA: TGTGCCAGCAGTTACAGAGACACTGAAGCTTTCTTT.

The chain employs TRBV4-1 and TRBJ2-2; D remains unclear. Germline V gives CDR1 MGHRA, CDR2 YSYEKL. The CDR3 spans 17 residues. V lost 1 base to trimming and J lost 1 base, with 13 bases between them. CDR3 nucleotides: TGCGCCAGCAGCCAAGTGACTTCCCTCCAGAACACCGGGGAGCTGTTTTTT. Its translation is CASSQVTSLQNTGELFF.

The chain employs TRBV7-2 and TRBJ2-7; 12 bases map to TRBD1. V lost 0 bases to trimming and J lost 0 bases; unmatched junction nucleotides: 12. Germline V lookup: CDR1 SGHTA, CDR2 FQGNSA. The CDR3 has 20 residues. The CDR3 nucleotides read TGTGCCAGCAGCTTAGCGAGGGGACAGGGGGCTTATATTAGCTCCTACGAGCAGTACTTC. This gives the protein CASSLARGQGAYISSYEQYF.

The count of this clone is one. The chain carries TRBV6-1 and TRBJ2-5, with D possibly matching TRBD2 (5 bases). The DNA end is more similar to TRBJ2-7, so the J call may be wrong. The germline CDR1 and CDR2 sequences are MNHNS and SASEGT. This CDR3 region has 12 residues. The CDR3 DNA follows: TGTGCCAGCAGGAGCGGACGGTACGAGCAGTACTTC. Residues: CASRSGRYEQYF.

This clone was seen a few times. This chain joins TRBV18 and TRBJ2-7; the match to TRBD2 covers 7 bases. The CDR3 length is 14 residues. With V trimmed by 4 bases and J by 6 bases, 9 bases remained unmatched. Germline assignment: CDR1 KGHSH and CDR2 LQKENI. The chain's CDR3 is CASSLVSGEGEQYF. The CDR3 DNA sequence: TGTGCCAGCTCACTGGTTTCCGGGGAGGGCGAGCAGTACTTC.

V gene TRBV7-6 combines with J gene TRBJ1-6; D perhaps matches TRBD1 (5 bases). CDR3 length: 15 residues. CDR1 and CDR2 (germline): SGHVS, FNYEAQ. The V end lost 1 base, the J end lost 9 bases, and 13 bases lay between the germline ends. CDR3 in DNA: TGTGCCAGCAGCTTAGAGGGCAGGGCCGGTTCACCCCTCCACTTT. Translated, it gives CASSLEGRAGSPLHF.

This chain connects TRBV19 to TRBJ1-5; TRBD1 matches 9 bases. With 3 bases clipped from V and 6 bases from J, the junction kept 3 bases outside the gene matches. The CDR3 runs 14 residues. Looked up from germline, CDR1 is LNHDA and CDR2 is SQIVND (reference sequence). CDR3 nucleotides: TGTGCCAGTAGTATCGGACAGGGGCGTCAGCCCCAGCATTTT. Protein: CASSIGQGRQPQHF.

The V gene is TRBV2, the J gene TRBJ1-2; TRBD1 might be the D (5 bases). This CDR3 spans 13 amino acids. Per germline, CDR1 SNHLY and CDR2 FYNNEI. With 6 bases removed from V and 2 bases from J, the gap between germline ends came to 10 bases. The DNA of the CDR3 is TGTGCCAGCAGGTTGACAGCCAACTATGGCTACACCTTC. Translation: CASRLTANYGYTF.

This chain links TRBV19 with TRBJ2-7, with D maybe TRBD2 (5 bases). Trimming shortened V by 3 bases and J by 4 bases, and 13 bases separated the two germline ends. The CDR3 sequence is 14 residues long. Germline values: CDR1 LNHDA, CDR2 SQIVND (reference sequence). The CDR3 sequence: CASSIGFGGYEQYF. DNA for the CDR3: TGTGCCAGTAGTATCGGTTTCGGAGGATACGAGCAGTACTTC.

DNA for the CDR3: TGTGCCAGCAGCTTTGCAGGGGAGTCCTACTATGGCTACACCTTC. It specifies CASSFAGESYYGYTF. The chain joins TRBV7-6 to TRBJ1-2; the D gene is possibly TRBD1 (6 bases). The length of the CDR3 is 15 residues. V lost 3 bases and J lost 3, with 14 bases in between. Germline CDR1 reads SGHVS; CDR2 reads FNYEAQ. Looking up the rest from reference TRBV7-6 and TRBJ1-2 gives the full variable domain: GAGVSQSPRYKVTKRGQDVALRCDPISGHVSLYWYRQALGQGPEFLTYFNYEAQQDKSGLPNDRFSAERPEGSISTLTIQRTEQRDSAMYRCASSFAGESYYGYTFGSGTRLTVV.

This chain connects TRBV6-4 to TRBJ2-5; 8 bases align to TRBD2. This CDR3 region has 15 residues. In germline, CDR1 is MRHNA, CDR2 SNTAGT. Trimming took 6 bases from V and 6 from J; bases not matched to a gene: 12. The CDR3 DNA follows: TGTGCCAGCAGGCGGTTCGGGGGGGGCACTAAGACCCAGTACTTC. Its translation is CASRRFGGGTKTQYF.

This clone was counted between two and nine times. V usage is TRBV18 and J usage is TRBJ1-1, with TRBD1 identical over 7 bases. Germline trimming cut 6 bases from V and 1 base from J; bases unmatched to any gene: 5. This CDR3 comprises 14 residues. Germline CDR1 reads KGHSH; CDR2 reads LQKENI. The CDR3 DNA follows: TGTGCCAGCTCTCTAGGGGGCGAGAACACTGAAGCTTTCTTT. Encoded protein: CASSLGGENTEAFF.

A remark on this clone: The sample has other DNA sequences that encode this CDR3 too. In DNA, the CDR3 is TGTGCCAGCAGTTTTGCGTACGAGCAGTACTTC. As protein: CASSFAYEQYF. V usage is TRBV28 and J usage is TRBJ2-7; D gene uncertain. V was shortened by 3 bases and J by 4 bases, with 4 bases between the two germline ends. The CDR3 consists of 11 residues. Germline V gene lookup returns CDR1 MDHEN and CDR2 SYDVKM.

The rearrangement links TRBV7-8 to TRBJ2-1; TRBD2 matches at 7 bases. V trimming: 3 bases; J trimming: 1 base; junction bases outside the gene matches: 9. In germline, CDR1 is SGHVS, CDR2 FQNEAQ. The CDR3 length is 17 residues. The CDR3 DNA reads TGTGCCAGCAGCTTCCCCCCCAGCGGGGAGTCCTACAATGAGCAGTTCTTC. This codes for CASSFPPSGESYNEQFF.

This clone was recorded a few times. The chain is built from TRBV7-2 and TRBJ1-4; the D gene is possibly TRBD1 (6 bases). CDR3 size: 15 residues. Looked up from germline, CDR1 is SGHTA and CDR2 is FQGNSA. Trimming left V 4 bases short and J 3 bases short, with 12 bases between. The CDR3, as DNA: TGTGCCAGCAGCTCTAACAGGGATTCTAATGAAAAACTGTTTTTT. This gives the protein CASSSNRDSNEKLFF.

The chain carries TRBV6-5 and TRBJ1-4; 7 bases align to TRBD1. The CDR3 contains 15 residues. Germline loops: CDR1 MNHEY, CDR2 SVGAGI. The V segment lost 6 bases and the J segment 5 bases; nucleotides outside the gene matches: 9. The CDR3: CASRNRDSANEKLFF. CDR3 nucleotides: TGTGCCAGCAGAAATCGGGACAGCGCCAATGAAAAACTGTTTTTT.

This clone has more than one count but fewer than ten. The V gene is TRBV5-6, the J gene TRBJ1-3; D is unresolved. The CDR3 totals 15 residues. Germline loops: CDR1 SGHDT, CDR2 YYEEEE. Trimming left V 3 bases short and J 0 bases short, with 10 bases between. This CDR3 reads CASSSRRDSGNTIYF. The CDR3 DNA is TGTGCCAGCAGCTCACGACGGGACTCTGGAAACACCATATATTTT.

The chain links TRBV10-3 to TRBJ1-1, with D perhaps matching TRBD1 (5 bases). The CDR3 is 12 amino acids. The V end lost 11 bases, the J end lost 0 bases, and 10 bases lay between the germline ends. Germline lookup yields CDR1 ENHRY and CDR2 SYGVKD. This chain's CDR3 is CAARQLNTEAFF. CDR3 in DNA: TGTGCCGCGAGACAGTTGAACACTGAAGCTTTCTTT.

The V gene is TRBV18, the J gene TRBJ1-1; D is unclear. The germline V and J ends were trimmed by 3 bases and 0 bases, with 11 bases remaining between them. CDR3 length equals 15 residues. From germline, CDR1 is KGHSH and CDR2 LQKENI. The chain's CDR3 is CASSPISLLNTEAFF. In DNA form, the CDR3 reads TGTGCCAGCTCACCTATCAGTCTCCTGAACACTGAAGCTTTCTTT.

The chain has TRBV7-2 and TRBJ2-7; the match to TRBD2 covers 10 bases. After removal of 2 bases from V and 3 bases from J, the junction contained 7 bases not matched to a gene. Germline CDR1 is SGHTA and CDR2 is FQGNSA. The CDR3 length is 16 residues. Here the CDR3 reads CASSLFLSSGGYEQYF. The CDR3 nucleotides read TGTGCCAGCAGCTTATTTTTGTCTAGCGGGGGCTACGAGCAGTACTTC. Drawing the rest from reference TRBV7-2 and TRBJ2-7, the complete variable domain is GAGVSQSPSNKVTEKGKDVELRCDPISGHTALYWYRQSLGQGLEFLIYFQGNSAPDKSGLPSDRFSAERTGGSVSTLTIQRTQQEDSAVYLCASSLFLSSGGYEQYFGPGTRLTVT.